These 10 T cell receptor beta chains originate from one sample sequenced in a study of cytomegalovirus exposure and HLA in healthy donors. Clones were read by immunoSEQ multiplex PCR, and TCRdb kept only the in-frame ones, dropping some. This sample has over 110,000 clones, with around 84% found just once. The specimen sequenced was PBMCs. These receptors all stem from a man between 18 and 29 years old in good health and CMV-seropositive.

The chain couples TRBV13 to TRBJ2-2; D unresolved. V was trimmed by 6 bases and J by 5 bases, leaving 13 bases between them. The CDR3 totals 14 residues. The germline gives CDR1 PRHDT, CDR2 FYEKMQ (reference sequence). CDR3 sequence: CASRSLAATGELFF. The CDR3, as DNA: TGTGCCAGCAGGTCTCTCGCGGCGACCGGGGAGCTGTTTTTT. The full variable domain, with the rest looked up from reference TRBV13 and TRBJ2-2, is AAGVIQSPRHLIKEKRETATLKCYPIPRHDTVYWYQQGPGQDPQFLISFYEKMQSDKGSIPDRFSAQQFSDYHSELNMSSLELGDSALYFCASRSLAATGELFFGEGSRLTVL.

This sequence joins TRBV6-5 and TRBJ2-2; D ambiguous. Per germline, CDR1 MNHEY and CDR2 SVGAGI. The CDR3 length is 14 residues. V lost 0 bases and J 8 bases, leaving 10 bases between the germline ends. The CDR3 sequence: CASSYSAALGELFF. CDR3 nucleotides: TGTGCCAGCAGTTACTCCGCGGCTTTGGGGGAGCTGTTTTTT.

V gene TRBV5-4 combines with J gene TRBJ2-1; possibly TRBD1 for D (5 bases). The CDR3 loop spans 15 amino acids. CDR1 and CDR2 (germline): SGHNT, YYREEE (reference sequence). V dropped 1 base and J dropped 7 bases, with 15 bases sitting between them. The CDR3 region has the DNA TGTGCCAGCAGCTTGCCGCCAGGGCCCGGGAATGAGCAGTTCTTC. Its protein is CASSLPPGPGNEQFF.

The V gene is TRBV5-1, the J gene TRBJ1-2; 7 nucleotides agree with TRBD1. V dropped 3 bases and J dropped 6; count of bases not matched to a gene: 8. The CDR3 totals 14 residues. Germline-derived CDR1 and CDR2 are SGHRS and YFSETQ. DNA for the CDR3: TGCGCCAGCAGCTCGCGGACAGGTCAGGATGGCTACACCTTC. This translates into CASSSRTGQDGYTF.

The chain recombines TRBV6-4 with TRBJ2-7; 12 nucleotides match TRBD2. The CDR3 contains 16 residues. V trimming: 5 bases; J trimming: 6 bases; junction bases outside the gene matches: 11. Germline V CDR1 and CDR2: MRHNA, SNTAGT. CDR3 sequence reads: CASSPLAGGAGGEQYF. CDR3 in DNA: TGTGCCAGCAGTCCACTAGCGGGGGGTGCGGGCGGCGAGCAGTACTTC.

About this clone: A junction end diverges from the germline sequence, so it may reflect a read error. V gene TRBV10-1 combines with J gene TRBJ1-6; D ambiguous. Germline V gene sequence: CDR1 WNHNN, CDR2 SYGVQD (reference sequence). This CDR3 is built from 15 residues. The CDR3 is CAISCRVYYNSPLHF. The DNA for the CDR3 is TGCGCCATCAGTTGTCGGGTCTACTATAATTCACCCCTCCACTTT.

The chain recombines TRBV9 with TRBJ2-2, with D perhaps TRBD2 (5 bases). This CDR3 has 18 residues. Deletions cut 4 bases from V and 6 bases from J, with 25 bases between. CDR1 is SGDLS, CDR2 YYNGEE, per germline. CDR3 protein: CASSSTPYVSGLPGELFF. In DNA form, the CDR3 reads TGTGCCAGCAGCTCCACTCCCTACGTCAGCGGATTACCCGGGGAGCTGTTTTTT.

J is TRBJ1-3 and V is TRBV18, with TRBD1 identical over 10 bases. CDR1 and CDR2 from the germline V gene are KGHSH and LQKENI. The CDR3 has 18 amino acids. The junction had 12 bases not matched to a gene; V was cut back by 2 bases and J by 5 bases. The DNA for the CDR3 is TGTGCCAGCTCACCATTCTCCGGGACAGGGGACGACCGAAACACCATATATTTT. Translation gives CASSPFSGTGDDRNTIYF.

This chain uses TRBV7-9 with TRBJ1-1; D gene uncertain. Germline V CDR1 and CDR2: SEHNR, FQNEAQ (reference sequence). The length of the CDR3 is 13 residues. The V and J ends lost 3 bases and 7 bases respectively, with 12 bases between them. The CDR3 DNA is TGTGCCAGCAGCTTTTCTGGGGAGGGTGAAGCTTTCTTT. Its translation is CASSFSGEGEAFF.

This clone was observed a single time. This chain links TRBV21-1 with TRBJ2-3; the table's D call, TRBD1, has no DNA check behind it. TRBV21-1 is an annotated pseudogene. The CDR3 loop spans 14 amino acids. The CDR3 coding sequence is TGTGCCAGCCCGGACAGCCTTTGCACAGATACGCAGTATTTT. Translation: CASPDSLCTDTQYF.